The TCR beta chain described here comes from a study of Ad26.COV2.S vaccination and SARS-CoV-2 variants. Study-wide findings and caveats: The analyses of TCR breadth and depth may have understated the size of total T cell responses. Non-spike TCR breadth was similar in vaccine and placebo recipients.

The V and J ends lost 3 bases and 6 bases, in that order; junction bases with no gene match: 4. The CDR3 spans 13 residues. Germline loops: CDR1 LGHNA, CDR2 YSLEER. Method: immunoSEQ multiplex PCR; TCRdb's copy keeps in-frame clones and lacks some. The sample gives around 340,000 clones, 88% of which show up once; approximately 5.9% is in the top ten. The treatment is: 15 to 20 received Ad26.COV2.S at low or high dose, single or two shots; about 5 received placebo; per-sample allocation not given. Sampling was done on day 63 after the first vaccine or placebo injection. Donation came from an adult in Boston who was aged 18-55 years. This clone has just a few counts. What it binds is unknown.

The V gene is TRBV4-3, the J gene TRBJ2-7, with 8 bases identical to TRBD2. The sample was peripheral blood, taken in a trial of Ad26.COV2.S vaccine versus placebo. The TCR comes from a person aged 18-65 years who received the Ad26.COV2.S COVID-19 vaccine or a placebo. The CDR3 protein is CASSQQREREQYF. For the CDR3, the DNA is TGCGCCAGCAGCCAGCAGCGGGAGCGCGAGCAGTACTTC.